This passage covers 27 T cell receptor beta chains from one sample sequenced in a study of blood T cell repertoires in COVID-19. The table came from immunoSEQ multiplex PCR; TCRdb's copy has only in-frame clones and leaves some out. The repertoire holds 100,000 to 150,000 clones, with over 60% as singletons. Sequenced sample: peripheral blood. These receptor sequences come from a woman in her 70s with acute or convalescent COVID-19.

This chain links TRBV4-3 with TRBJ1-4, with 8 nucleotides matching TRBD1. This CDR3 has 14 residues. J was trimmed by 7 bases and V by 4 bases; bases with no gene match: 5. Germline values: CDR1 LGHNA, CDR2 YSLEER. This CDR3 reads CASSPQGAPEKLFF. In nucleotides, the CDR3 is TGCGCCAGCAGCCCGCAGGGGGCCCCTGAAAAACTGTTTTTT.

There are a few counts of this clone. The gene calls are TRBV7-9 and TRBJ1-5; D call uncertain. Germline CDR1 is SEHNR and CDR2 is FQNEAQ (reference sequence). V dropped 1 base and J dropped 2 bases, with 9 bases sitting between them. The CDR3 is 15 residues long. The CDR3, as DNA: TGTGCCAGCAGCTTAGAGGGAGGAGGCAATCAGCCCCAGCATTTT. It codes for CASSLEGGGNQPQHF.

The chain recombines TRBV6-5 with TRBJ1-1; 7 bases align to TRBD1. CDR1 and CDR2 (germline): MNHEY, SVGAGI. J was trimmed by 5 bases and V by 4 bases; bases with no gene match: 7. This CDR3 contains 14 residues. CDR3 sequence (DNA): TGTGCCAGCAGTTGGACGACAGGGTTGACTGAAGCTTTCTTT. It encodes CASSWTTGLTEAFF.

The rearrangement links TRBV7-8 to TRBJ2-7; unclear D gene. The CDR3 contains 12 residues. Germline V lookup: CDR1 SGHVS, CDR2 FQNEAQ. Trimming took 5 bases from V and 3 from J, leaving 8 bases between them. CDR3 DNA: TGTGCCAGCAGCCGCTTCGGCTACGAGCAGTACTTC. It translates to CASSRFGYEQYF.

The CDR3 loop reads CASSLGEEPREYNEQFF. The CDR3 region has the DNA TGTGCCAGCAGTTTAGGGGAGGAGCCCCGCGAATACAATGAGCAGTTCTTC. This sequence joins TRBV28 and TRBJ2-1; a weak D match, TRBD2 (6 bases). Trimming removed 2 bases at V and 4 bases at J, with 18 bases between. CDR3 length: 17 amino acids. Germline V lookup: CDR1 MDHEN, CDR2 SYDVKM.

Here the CDR3 DNA reads TGCAGCGTTGAAGGGTTCGGGACTAGAGGCAATGAGCAGTTCTTC. Its protein is CSVEGFGTRGNEQFF. V is TRBV29-1 and J is TRBJ2-1, with 8 nucleotides matching TRBD2. The CDR3 has 15 residues. V lost 1 base and J lost 6; bases outside the gene matches: 8. The germline gives CDR1 SQVTM, CDR2 ANQGSEA.

The DNA for the CDR3 is TGTGCCAGCAGGACCAGGTTCTCCTACGAGCAGTACTTC. This gives the protein CASRTRFSYEQYF. The chain employs TRBV2 and TRBJ2-5; D not certain. The last part of the DNA fits TRBJ2-7 better; the J call may be wrong. The germline CDR1 and CDR2 sequences are SNHLY and FYNNEI. The CDR3 runs 13 residues.

The chain is built from TRBV24-1 and TRBJ2-1; TRBD2 matches at 13 bases. Losses at the gene ends were 4 bases for V and 5 bases for J; bases not matched to a gene: 19. CDR1 KGHDR and CDR2 SFDVKD come from the germline V gene. The CDR3 has 21 residues. CDR3 in amino acids: CATSDAPGARLAGGSHNEQFF. The CDR3, as DNA: TGTGCCACCAGTGACGCACCGGGAGCAAGACTAGCGGGGGGTTCGCACAATGAGCAGTTCTTC.

The CDR3 DNA sequence: TGTGCCAGCAGTGATCAGGGGGACACTGAAGCTTTCTTT. Translating it yields CASSDQGDTEAFF. The rearrangement links TRBV6-1 to TRBJ1-1; 7 nucleotides agree with TRBD1. CDR1 is MNHNS and CDR2 is SASEGT in the germline V gene. This CDR3 is built from 13 residues. The J segment lost 3 bases and the V segment lost 3 bases, leaving 1 base of the junction unmatched.

V usage is TRBV5-1 and J usage is TRBJ2-3, with D maybe TRBD1 (6 bases). Trimming took 1 base from V and 2 from J, leaving 8 bases between them. Germline V lookup: CDR1 SGHRS, CDR2 YFSETQ. This CDR3 comprises 14 residues. The CDR3 reads CASSLQGSTDTQYF. DNA for the CDR3: TGCGCCAGCAGCTTGCAGGGGTCCACAGATACGCAGTATTTT.

The genes are TRBV3-1 (or the pseudogene TRBV3-2) and TRBJ1-3, with D tentatively TRBD1 (6 bases). The CDR3 spans 15 residues. Germline-derived CDR1 and CDR2 are LGHDT and YNNKEL (reference sequence). Trimming cost V 4 bases and J 0 bases, with 10 bases left between them. CDR3 region: CASSRDTLSGNTIYF. CDR3 DNA sequence: TGTGCCAGCAGCCGGGACACACTCTCTGGAAACACCATATATTTT.

This sequence joins TRBV12-5 and TRBJ2-1; TRBD1 matches at 10 bases. Per germline, CDR1 LGHNT and CDR2 FRNRAP. The CDR3 has 16 residues. Trimming cost V 5 bases and J 3 bases; bases outside gene matches: 7. This CDR3 reads CASGTRQGAVYNEQFF. Written as DNA, the CDR3 is TGTGCTAGTGGTACCCGACAGGGGGCCGTCTACAATGAGCAGTTCTTC.

The V call is TRBV30, the J call TRBJ1-5; the D gene is possibly TRBD1 (5 bases). V lost 0 bases, J lost 2 bases, and 14 bases lay in between. CDR1 and CDR2 from the germline V gene are GTSNPN and SVGIG (reference sequence). The CDR3 is 16 residues long. The CDR3, as DNA: TGTGCCTGGAGTGTACGCGGGGGGAGGCGCAATCAGCCCCAGCATTTT. Translated, it gives CAWSVRGGRRNQPQHF. Looking up the rest from reference TRBV30 and TRBJ1-5 gives the full variable domain: SQTIHQWPATLVQPVGSPLSLECTVEGTSNPNLYWYRQAAGRGLQLLFYSVGIGQISSEVPQNLSASRPQDRQFILSSKKLLLSDSGFYLCAWSVRGGRRNQPQHFGDGTRLSIL.

The rearrangement links TRBV5-5 to TRBJ1-3, with a weak D call TRBD1 (6 bases). Per the germline V gene, CDR1 is SGHKS and CDR2 is YYEKEE (reference sequence). The length of the CDR3 is 15 residues. V was trimmed by 2 bases and J by 2 bases, leaving 11 bases between them. CDR3 DNA: TGTGCCAGCAGCTTTTTACAGGGAACTGGAAACACCATATATTTT. This translates into CASSFLQGTGNTIYF.

The chain is built from TRBV5-6 and TRBJ1-4; 7 bases map to TRBD1. Trimming at V came to 4 bases and at J to 4 bases, leaving 4 bases not matched to a gene. This CDR3 spans 14 amino acids. CDR1 is SGHDT, CDR2 YYEEEE, per germline. This chain's CDR3 is CASSTGQRNEKLFF. As DNA, the CDR3 is TGTGCCAGCAGCACGGGACAGCGTAATGAAAAACTGTTTTTT.

The CDR3 region is CASSTLASVNTEAFF. DNA of the CDR3: TGTGCCAGTAGTACCCTGGCCTCCGTGAACACTGAAGCTTTCTTT. The V and J genes are TRBV19 and TRBJ1-1; D is uncertain. The length of the CDR3 is 15 residues. From germline, CDR1 is LNHDA and CDR2 SQIVND (reference sequence). Trimming removed 4 bases from V and 0 bases from J, with 12 bases in between.

This sequence joins TRBV28 and TRBJ2-3; TRBD1 aligns across 7 bases. The CDR3 is 15 residues long. Germline CDR1 and CDR2: MDHEN and SYDVKM. Trimming at V came to 3 bases and at J to 5 bases, leaving 8 bases not matched to a gene. CDR3 in amino acids: CASSFWQGTEDTQYF. CDR3 coding DNA: TGTGCCAGCAGTTTTTGGCAGGGGACAGAAGATACGCAGTATTTT.

This chain joins TRBV5-1 and TRBJ1-4; D gene ambiguous. CDR3 length: 15 residues. V lost 4 bases and J lost 4, with 14 bases in between. The germline V gene encodes CDR1 SGHRS and CDR2 YFSETQ. Written as DNA, the CDR3 is TGCGCCAGCAGCCCAGGACGGACTTTTAATGAAAAACTGTTTTTT. Its protein product is CASSPGRTFNEKLFF.

The CDR3 coding sequence is TGTGCCATCAGTGAGAGAACTAGCGGGACGGCGGATACGCAGTATTTT. This gives the protein CAISERTSGTADTQYF. The J gene is TRBJ2-3, the V gene TRBV10-3, with TRBD2 identical over 10 bases. CDR3 length equals 16 residues. Germline values: CDR1 ENHRY, CDR2 SYGVKD. V was clipped by 2 bases and J by 6 bases; unmatched bases: 8.

The J gene is TRBJ2-7, the V gene TRBV18; 11 bases map to TRBD1. This CDR3 contains 15 residues. CDR1 and CDR2 from the germline V gene are KGHSH and LQKENI. V was pared by 4 bases and J by 2 bases, with 4 bases of the junction left unmatched. This CDR3 reads CASSREGQGAYEQYF. DNA of the CDR3: TGTGCCAGCTCACGGGAGGGACAGGGGGCCTACGAGCAGTACTTC. The whole variable domain, remainder taken from reference TRBV18 and TRBJ2-7, is NAGVMQNPRHLVRRRGQEARLRCSPMKGHSHVYWYRQLPEEGLKFMVYLQKENIIDESGMPKERFSAEFPKEGPSILRIQQVVRGDSAAYFCASSREGQGAYEQYFGPGTRLTVT.

The chain joins TRBV24-1 to TRBJ1-2, with D possibly matching TRBD1 (6 bases). The CDR3 covers 14 residues. Germline loops: CDR1 KGHDR, CDR2 SFDVKD. V lost 2 bases, J lost 4 bases, and 10 bases lay in between. This CDR3 is CATSDSDRFYGYTF. CDR3 DNA sequence: TGTGCCACCAGTGATTCTGACAGGTTCTATGGCTACACCTTC.

The chain uses TRBV29-1 and TRBJ1-5, with D perhaps TRBD1 (5 bases). Looked up from germline, CDR1 is SQVTM and CDR2 is ANQGSEA. The V and J ends lost 4 bases and 11 bases respectively, with 15 bases between them. The CDR3 is 12 amino acids. CDR3 DNA sequence: TGCAGCGTTGGCAGGGACTTCCAGTCCCAGCATTTT. Translation gives CSVGRDFQSQHF.

The chain recombines TRBV9 with TRBJ1-1; 7 bases match TRBD1. CDR3 length: 16 residues. After removal of 2 bases from V and 8 bases from J, the junction contained 15 bases not matched to a gene. Germline V gene sequence: CDR1 SGDLS, CDR2 YYNGEE. The CDR3 DNA sequence: TGTGCCAGCAGCGTGGAGGGGGGACAGACCATCACAGAAGCTTTCTTT. Translating gives CASSVEGGQTITEAFF.

The genes are TRBV6-6 and TRBJ1-5; TRBD1 matches 8 bases. The CDR3 is 13 residues long. CDR1 and CDR2 from the germline V gene are MNHNY and SVGAGI (reference sequence). V lost 7 bases and J lost 3; bases outside the gene matches: 2. CDR3 amino acids: CASKTGANQPQHF. CDR3 coding DNA: TGTGCCAGCAAGACAGGGGCCAATCAGCCCCAGCATTTT.

On this clone itself: Within the sample, other DNA sequences also encode this same CDR3. The rearrangement joins TRBV2 to TRBJ2-7, with 7 bases fitting TRBD1. This CDR3 has 13 amino acids. The germline CDR1 and CDR2 sequences are SNHLY and FYNNEI. J lost 2 bases, V lost 6 bases, and 4 bases had no gene match. CDR3 loop: CASRGDSTYEQYF. CDR3 nucleotides: TGTGCCAGCAGAGGGGACAGCACCTACGAGCAGTACTTC.

The chain carries TRBV7-9 and TRBJ2-7, with 12 nucleotides matching TRBD2. This CDR3 contains 16 residues. V lost 4 bases, J lost 0 bases, and 4 bases stayed unmatched. Germline V gene data show CDR1 as SEHNR and CDR2 as FQNEAQ (reference sequence). Here the CDR3 reads CASSSGTSGFSYEQYF. DNA for the CDR3: TGTGCCAGCAGCTCCGGGACTAGCGGGTTCTCCTACGAGCAGTACTTC.

This chain links TRBV7-8 with TRBJ2-1, with a weak D call TRBD1 (6 bases). CDR3 size: 16 residues. Germline V gene sequence: CDR1 SGHVS, CDR2 FQNEAQ. The V and J ends lost 2 bases and 6 bases respectively, with 17 bases between them. The CDR3 DNA reads TGTGCCAGCAGCTTACAGGGGTTAACTCGACCCAATGAGCAGTTCTTC. The encoded protein is CASSLQGLTRPNEQFF.